Listed below are T cell receptor beta chains from one sample, sequenced in a study of identical twins. TCRdb analysed the 5' RACE reads with MiXCR anew, one entry per CDR3 protein. The sample carries roughly 1,500,000 distinct CDR3 sequences, around 33% recorded once. Source material: cord blood. Receptors were obtained from a newborn girl in good health. CDR3s include the opening cysteine and the closing phenylalanine or tryptophan. Each record gives: J gene, V gene, D gene, clone size, CDR3 DNA, CDR3 protein. The D gene is left open where the match is weak. The size field is filled for only some rows; it gives once, few, many or a size class.

J: TRBJ2-1; V: TRBV20-1; D: TRBD1; size: .; DNA: TGCAGTGCTCGGACAGGGGGCTCGGCTGAGCAGTTCTTC; CDR3: CSARTGGSAEQFF
J: TRBJ2-1; V: TRBV9; D: .; size: .; DNA: TGTGCCAGCAGCTTTAGCTGGGGGCGGTCCTACAATGGGCAGTTCTTC; CDR3: CASSFSWGRSYNGQFF
J: TRBJ2-1; V: TRBV7-2; D: .; size: .; DNA: TGTGCCAGCAGCTTAGCGTTTCTCTACAATGAGCAGTTCTTC; CDR3: CASSLAFLYNEQFF
J: TRBJ2-7; V: TRBV4-1; D: .; size: .; DNA: TGCGCCAGCAGCCAAGTGGGGGTCCACGAGCAGTACTTC; CDR3: CASSQVGVHEQYF
J: TRBJ2-7; V: TRBV7-2; D: TRBD2; size: few; DNA: TGTGCCAGCAGCTCAGGGTCAGCGGGGGACCCCTACGAGCAGTACTTC; CDR3: CASSSGSAGDPYEQYF
J: TRBJ2-7; V: TRBV2; D: .; size: .; DNA: TGTGCCAGCAATTACCGGGTTCCCGCGGGCGAGCAGTACTTC; CDR3: CASNYRVPAGEQYF
J: TRBJ1-1; V: TRBV5-1; D: .; size: many; DNA: TGCGCCAGCAGCTTGCGGGGGAGTGAAGCTTTCTTT; CDR3: CASSLRGSEAFF
J: TRBJ2-3; V: TRBV20-1; D: TRBD2; size: few; DNA: TGCAGTACAAGACTAGCAGGGTTCACAGATACGCAGTATTTT; CDR3: CSTRLAGFTDTQYF
J: TRBJ1-5; V: TRBV28; D: .; size: few; DNA: TGTGCCAGCATAAAGGACGGACCCTATCGGGGCAATCAGCCCCAGCATTTT; CDR3: CASIKDGPYRGNQPQHF
J: TRBJ2-5; V: TRBV7-7; D: TRBD2; size: .; DNA: TGTGCTAGCAGCCCTGGACTAGCGGTAGAGACCCAGTACTTC; CDR3: CASSPGLAVETQYF
J: TRBJ1-1; V: TRBV29-1; D: .; size: .; DNA: TGCAGCGTTGTCAAGGGGCCCGTGAACACTGAAGCTTTCTTT; CDR3: CSVVKGPVNTEAFF
J: TRBJ2-1; V: TRBV25-1; D: TRBD2; size: few; DNA: TGTGCCAGCAGTGAGTCTAGCGGGAGACCCTACAATGAGCAGTTCTTC; CDR3: CASSESSGRPYNEQFF
J: TRBJ1-2; V: TRBV6-1; D: TRBD1; size: .; DNA: TGTGCCAGCAGGACAGGGTGGAATGGCTACACCTTC; CDR3: CASRTGWNGYTF
J: TRBJ2-7; V: TRBV6-1; D: TRBD1; size: few; DNA: TGTGCCAGCAGTGAATGGATAGACAGGGCCTACGAGCAGTACTTC; CDR3: CASSEWIDRAYEQYF
J: TRBJ1-2; V: TRBV29-1; D: .; size: .; DNA: TGCAGCGTTGAAGGGGACACCTTC; CDR3: CSVEGDTF
J: TRBJ2-7; V: TRBV21-1; D: .; size: few; DNA: TGTGCCAGCAGCCCGGGACTCGTCAACGAGCAGTACTTC; CDR3: CASSPGLVNEQYF
J: TRBJ2-5; V: TRBV12-3/TRBV12-4; D: TRBD1; size: .; DNA: TGTGCCAGCAGGGGGGGAGGGACAGGGCAAGAGACCCAGTACTTC; CDR3: CASRGGGTGQETQYF
J: TRBJ2-1; V: TRBV7-9; D: TRBD2; size: .; DNA: TGTGCCAGCAGCTTAGGTTCTAGCGGCTGGAATGAGCAGTTCTTC; CDR3: CASSLGSSGWNEQFF
J: TRBJ2-3; V: TRBV20-1; D: TRBD1; size: few; DNA: TGCAGTGCTACCGGACAGGGAGGCACAGATACGCAGTATTTT; CDR3: CSATGQGGTDTQYF
J: TRBJ2-1; V: TRBV20-1; D: .; size: .; DNA: TGCAGTGCTAGAGCCAAGGGGGACTGGTACTACAATGAGCAGTTCTTC; CDR3: CSARAKGDWYYNEQFF
J: TRBJ1-1; V: TRBV27; D: .; size: few; DNA: TGTGCCAGCAGTTTAAGGTACTACGTCCCTGAAGCTTTCTTT; CDR3: CASSLRYYVPEAFF